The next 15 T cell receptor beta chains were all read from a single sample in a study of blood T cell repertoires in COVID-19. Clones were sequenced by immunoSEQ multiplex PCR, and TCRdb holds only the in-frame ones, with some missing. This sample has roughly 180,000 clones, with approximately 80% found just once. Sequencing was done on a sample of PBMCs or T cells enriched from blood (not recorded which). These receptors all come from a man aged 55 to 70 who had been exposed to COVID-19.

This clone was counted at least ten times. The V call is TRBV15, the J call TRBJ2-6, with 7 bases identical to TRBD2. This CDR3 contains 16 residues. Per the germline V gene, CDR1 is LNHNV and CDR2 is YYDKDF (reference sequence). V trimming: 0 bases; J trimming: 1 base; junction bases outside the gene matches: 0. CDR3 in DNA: TGTGCCACCAGCAGAGATAGCGGGTCTGGGGCCAACGTCCTGACTTTC. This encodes CATSRDSGSGANVLTF.

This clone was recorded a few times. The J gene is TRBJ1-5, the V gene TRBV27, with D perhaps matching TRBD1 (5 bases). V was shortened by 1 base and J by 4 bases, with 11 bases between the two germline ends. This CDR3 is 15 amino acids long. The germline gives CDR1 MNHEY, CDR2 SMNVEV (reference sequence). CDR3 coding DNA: TGTGCCAGCAGTTTATACGGGGGAGATAATCAGCCCCAGCATTTT. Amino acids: CASSLYGGDNQPQHF.

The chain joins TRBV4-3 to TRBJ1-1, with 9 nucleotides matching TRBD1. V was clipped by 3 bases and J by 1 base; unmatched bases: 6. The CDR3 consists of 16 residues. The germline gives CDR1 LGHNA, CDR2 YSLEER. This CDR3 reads CASSQETGGANTEAFF. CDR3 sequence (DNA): TGCGCCAGCAGCCAGGAGACAGGGGGGGCGAACACTGAAGCTTTCTTT.

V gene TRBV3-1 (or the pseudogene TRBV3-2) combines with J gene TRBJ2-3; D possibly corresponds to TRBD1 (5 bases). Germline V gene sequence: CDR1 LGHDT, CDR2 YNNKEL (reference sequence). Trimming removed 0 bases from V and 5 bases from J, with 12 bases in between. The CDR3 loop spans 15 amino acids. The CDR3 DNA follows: TGTGCCAGCAGCCAAGATAACAGGCCCAGAGATACGCAGTATTTT. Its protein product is CASSQDNRPRDTQYF.

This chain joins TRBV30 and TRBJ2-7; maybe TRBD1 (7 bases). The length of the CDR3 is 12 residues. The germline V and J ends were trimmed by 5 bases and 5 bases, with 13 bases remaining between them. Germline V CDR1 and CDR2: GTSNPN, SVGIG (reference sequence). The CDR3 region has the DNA TGTGCCTGGGAACAGGGGAGGAACGAGCAGTACTTC. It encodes CAWEQGRNEQYF.

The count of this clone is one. CDR3 DNA: TGTGCCAGCGGGGGGACAGGGGTCTCCTATGGCTACACCTTC. Residues: CASGGTGVSYGYTF. The rearrangement joins TRBV6-5 to TRBJ1-2; 10 positions match TRBD1. V shed 8 bases, J shed 4 bases, and the junction held 7 bases outside the gene matches. Germline V lookup: CDR1 MNHEY, CDR2 SVGAGI. The CDR3 has 14 amino acids.

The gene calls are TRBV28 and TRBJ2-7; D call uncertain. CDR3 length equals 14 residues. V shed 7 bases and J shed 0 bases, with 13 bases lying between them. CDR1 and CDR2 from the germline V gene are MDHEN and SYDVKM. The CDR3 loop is CASNPGGVSYEQYF. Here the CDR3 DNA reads TGTGCCAGCAACCCGGGTGGAGTCTCCTACGAGCAGTACTTC.

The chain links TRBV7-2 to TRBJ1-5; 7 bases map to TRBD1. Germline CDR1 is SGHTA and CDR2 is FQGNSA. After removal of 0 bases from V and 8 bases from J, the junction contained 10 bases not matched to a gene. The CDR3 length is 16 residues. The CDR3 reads CASSLAGRGNGKPQHF. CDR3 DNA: TGTGCCAGCAGCTTAGCCGGCAGGGGGAATGGGAAGCCCCAGCATTTT.

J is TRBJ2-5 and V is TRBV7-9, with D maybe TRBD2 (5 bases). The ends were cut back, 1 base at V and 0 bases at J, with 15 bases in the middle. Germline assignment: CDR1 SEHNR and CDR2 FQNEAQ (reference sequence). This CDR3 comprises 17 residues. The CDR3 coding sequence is TGTGCCAGCAGCTTAGACGGCGGAGGACCGTACCAAGAGACCCAGTACTTC. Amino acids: CASSLDGGGPYQETQYF.

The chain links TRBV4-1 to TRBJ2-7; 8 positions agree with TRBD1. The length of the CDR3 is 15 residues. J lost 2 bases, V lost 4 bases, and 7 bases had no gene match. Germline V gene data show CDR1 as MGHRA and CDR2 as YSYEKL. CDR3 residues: CASSPGQGVPYEQYF. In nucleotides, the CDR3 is TGCGCCAGCAGCCCCGGACAGGGCGTTCCCTACGAGCAGTACTTC.

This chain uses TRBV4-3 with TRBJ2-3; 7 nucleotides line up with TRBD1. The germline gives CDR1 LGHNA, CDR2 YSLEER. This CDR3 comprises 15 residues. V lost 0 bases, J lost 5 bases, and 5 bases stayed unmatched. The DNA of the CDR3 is TGCGCCAGCAGCCAAGATGGGCAGGGGGTAGATACGCAGTATTTT. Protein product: CASSQDGQGVDTQYF.

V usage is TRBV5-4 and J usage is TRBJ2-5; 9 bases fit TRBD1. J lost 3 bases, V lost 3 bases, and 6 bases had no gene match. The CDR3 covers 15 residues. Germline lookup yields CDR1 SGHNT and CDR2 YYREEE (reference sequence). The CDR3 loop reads CASSSIDRGEETQYF. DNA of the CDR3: TGTGCCAGCAGCTCCATTGACAGGGGGGAAGAGACCCAGTACTTC.

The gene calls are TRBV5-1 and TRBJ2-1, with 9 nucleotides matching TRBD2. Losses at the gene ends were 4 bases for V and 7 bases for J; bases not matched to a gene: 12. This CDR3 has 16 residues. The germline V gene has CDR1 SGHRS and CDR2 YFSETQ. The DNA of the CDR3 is TGCGCCAGCAGCACACTTAGCGGGAGACGAGAAAATGAGCAGTTCTTC. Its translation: CASSTLSGRRENEQFF.

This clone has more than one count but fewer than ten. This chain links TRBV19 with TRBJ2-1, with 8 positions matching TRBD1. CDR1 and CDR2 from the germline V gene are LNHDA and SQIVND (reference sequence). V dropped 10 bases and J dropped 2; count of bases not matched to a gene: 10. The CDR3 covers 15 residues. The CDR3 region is CATVIDRGAYNEQFF. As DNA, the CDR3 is TGTGCCACAGTAATAGACAGGGGTGCCTACAATGAGCAGTTCTTC.

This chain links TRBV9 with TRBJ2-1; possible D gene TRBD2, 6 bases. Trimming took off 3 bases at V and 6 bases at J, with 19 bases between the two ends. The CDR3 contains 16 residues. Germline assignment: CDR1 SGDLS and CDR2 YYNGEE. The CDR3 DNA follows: TGTGCCAGCAGCGCCCCTATTGCGGGGAACGGCAATGAGCAGTTCTTC. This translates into CASSAPIAGNGNEQFF.